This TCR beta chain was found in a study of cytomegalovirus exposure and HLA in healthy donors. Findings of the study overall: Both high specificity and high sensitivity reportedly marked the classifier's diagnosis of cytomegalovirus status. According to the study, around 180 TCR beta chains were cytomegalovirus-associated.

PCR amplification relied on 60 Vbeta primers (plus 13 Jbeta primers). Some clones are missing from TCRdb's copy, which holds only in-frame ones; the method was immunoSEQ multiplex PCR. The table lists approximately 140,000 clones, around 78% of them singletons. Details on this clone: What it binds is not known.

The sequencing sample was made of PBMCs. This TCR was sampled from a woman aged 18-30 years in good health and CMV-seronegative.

The CDR3 coding sequence is TGTGCCAGCTTAGACCGACCGGGACTAGCGGGAGGAGGTGAGCAGTTCTTC. Encoded protein: CASLDRPGLAGGGEQFF. This chain joins TRBV19 and TRBJ2-1; 15 nucleotides align to TRBD2. The CDR3 consists of 17 residues. Germline V gene lookup returns CDR1 LNHDA and CDR2 SQIVND (reference sequence). V lost 9 bases and J lost 9; bases outside the gene matches: 15.